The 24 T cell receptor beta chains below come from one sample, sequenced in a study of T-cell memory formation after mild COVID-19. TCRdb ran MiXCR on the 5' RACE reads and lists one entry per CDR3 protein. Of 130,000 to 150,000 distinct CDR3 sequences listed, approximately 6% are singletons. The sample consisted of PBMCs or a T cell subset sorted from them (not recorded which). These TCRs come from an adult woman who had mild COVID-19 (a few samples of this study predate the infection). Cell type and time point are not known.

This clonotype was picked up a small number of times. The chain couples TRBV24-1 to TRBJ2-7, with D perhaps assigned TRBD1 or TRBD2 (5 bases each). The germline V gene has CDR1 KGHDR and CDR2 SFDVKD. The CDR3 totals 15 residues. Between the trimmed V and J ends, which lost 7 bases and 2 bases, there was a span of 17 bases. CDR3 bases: TGTGCCACCAGCCCCAGGGACCCCGCGGCCTACGAGCAGTACTTC. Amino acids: CATSPRDPAAYEQYF.

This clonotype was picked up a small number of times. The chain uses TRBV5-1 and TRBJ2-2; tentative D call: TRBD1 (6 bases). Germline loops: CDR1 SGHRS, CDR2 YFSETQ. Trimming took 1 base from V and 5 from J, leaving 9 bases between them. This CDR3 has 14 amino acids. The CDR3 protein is CASSLRTATGELFF. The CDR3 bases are TGCGCCAGCAGCTTGAGGACAGCTACCGGGGAGCTGTTTTTT. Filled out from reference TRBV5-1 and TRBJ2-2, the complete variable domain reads KAGVTQTPRYLIKTRGQQVTLSCSPISGHRSVSWYQQTPGQGLQFLFEYFSETQRNKGNFPGRFSGRQFSNSRSEMNVSTLELGDSALYLCASSLRTATGELFFGEGSRLTVL.

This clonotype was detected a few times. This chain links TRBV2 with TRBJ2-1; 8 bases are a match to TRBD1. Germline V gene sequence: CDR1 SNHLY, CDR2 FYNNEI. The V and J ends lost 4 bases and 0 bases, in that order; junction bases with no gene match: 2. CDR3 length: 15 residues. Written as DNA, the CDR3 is TGTGCCAGCAGTGGACAGGGGAGCTCCTACAATGAGCAGTTCTTC. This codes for CASSGQGSSYNEQFF.

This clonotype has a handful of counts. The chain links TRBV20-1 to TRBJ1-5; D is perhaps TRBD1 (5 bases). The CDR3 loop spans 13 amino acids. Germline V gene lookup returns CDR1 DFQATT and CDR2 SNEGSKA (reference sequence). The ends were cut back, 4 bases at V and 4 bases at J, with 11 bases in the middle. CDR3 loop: CSANRKLNQPQHF. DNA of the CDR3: TGCAGTGCTAACAGGAAGTTAAATCAGCCCCAGCATTTT.

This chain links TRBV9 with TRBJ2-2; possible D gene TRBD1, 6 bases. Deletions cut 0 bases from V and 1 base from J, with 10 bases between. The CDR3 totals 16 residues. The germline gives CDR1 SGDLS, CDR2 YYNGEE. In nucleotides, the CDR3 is TGTGCCAGCAGCGTAGCCCCGGACAGGAACACCGGGGAGCTGTTTTTT. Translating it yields CASSVAPDRNTGELFF.

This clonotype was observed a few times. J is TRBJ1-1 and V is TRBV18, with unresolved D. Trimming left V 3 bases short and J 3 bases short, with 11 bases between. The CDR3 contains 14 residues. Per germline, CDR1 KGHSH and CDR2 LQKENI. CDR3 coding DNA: TGTGCCAGCTCACCGGGATTCGAGGACACTGAAGCTTTCTTT. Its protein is CASSPGFEDTEAFF.

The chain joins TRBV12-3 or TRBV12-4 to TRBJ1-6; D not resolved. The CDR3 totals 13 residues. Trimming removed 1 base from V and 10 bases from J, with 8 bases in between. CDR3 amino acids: CASSLGRGSPLHF. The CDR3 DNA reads TGTGCCAGCAGTTTAGGGCGGGGATCACCCCTCCACTTT.

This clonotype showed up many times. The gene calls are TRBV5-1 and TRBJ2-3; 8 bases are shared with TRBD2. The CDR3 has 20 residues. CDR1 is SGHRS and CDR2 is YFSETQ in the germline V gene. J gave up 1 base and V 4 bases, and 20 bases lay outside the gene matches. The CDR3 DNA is TGCGCCAGCAGCGCGCTGGACCTTTTCTTCGGGCGGGAGGGCACAGATACGCAGTATTTT. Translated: CASSALDLFFGREGTDTQYF.

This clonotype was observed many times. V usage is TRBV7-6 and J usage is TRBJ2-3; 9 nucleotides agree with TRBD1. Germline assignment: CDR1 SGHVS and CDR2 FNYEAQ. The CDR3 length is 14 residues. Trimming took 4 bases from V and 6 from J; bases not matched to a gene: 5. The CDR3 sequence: CASSSDRGGDTQYF. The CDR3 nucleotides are TGTGCCAGCAGCTCGGACAGGGGAGGCGATACGCAGTATTTT.

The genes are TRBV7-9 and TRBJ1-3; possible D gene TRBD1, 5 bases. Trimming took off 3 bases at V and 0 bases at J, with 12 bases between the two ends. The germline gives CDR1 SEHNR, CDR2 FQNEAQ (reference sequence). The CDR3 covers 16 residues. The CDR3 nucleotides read TGTGCCAGCAGCTTTGACAGTTCCTTCTCTGGAAACACCATATATTTT. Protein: CASSFDSSFSGNTIYF.

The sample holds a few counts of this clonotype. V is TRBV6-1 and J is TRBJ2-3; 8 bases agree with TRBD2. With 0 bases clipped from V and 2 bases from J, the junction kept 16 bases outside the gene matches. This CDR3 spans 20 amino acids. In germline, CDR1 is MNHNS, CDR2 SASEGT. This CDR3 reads CASSEALGLRGEPYTDTQYF. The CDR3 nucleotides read TGTGCCAGCAGTGAAGCCTTAGGATTGCGGGGGGAGCCCTACACAGATACGCAGTATTTT.

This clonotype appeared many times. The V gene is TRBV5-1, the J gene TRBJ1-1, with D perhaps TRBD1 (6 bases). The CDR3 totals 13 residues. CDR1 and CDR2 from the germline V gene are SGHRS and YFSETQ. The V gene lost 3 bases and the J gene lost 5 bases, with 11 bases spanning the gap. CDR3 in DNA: TGCGCCAGCAGCTCTGGGACACAGACTGAAGCTTTCTTT. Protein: CASSSGTQTEAFF.

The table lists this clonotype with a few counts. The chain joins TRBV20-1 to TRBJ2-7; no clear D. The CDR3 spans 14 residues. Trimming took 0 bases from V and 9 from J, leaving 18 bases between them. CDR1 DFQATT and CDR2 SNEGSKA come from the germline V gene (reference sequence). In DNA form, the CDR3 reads TGCAGTGCTAGAGATCCCGATTTAGGCTTAGGGCAGTACTTC. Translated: CSARDPDLGLGQYF.

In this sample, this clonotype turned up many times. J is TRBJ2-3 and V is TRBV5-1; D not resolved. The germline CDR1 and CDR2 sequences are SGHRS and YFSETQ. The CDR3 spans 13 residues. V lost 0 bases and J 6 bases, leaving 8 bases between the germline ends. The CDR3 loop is CASSLGQQDTQYF. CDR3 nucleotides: TGCGCCAGCAGCTTGGGGCAGCAGGATACGCAGTATTTT. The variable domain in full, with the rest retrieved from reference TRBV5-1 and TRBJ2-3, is KAGVTQTPRYLIKTRGQQVTLSCSPISGHRSVSWYQQTPGQGLQFLFEYFSETQRNKGNFPGRFSGRQFSNSRSEMNVSTLELGDSALYLCASSLGQQDTQYFGPGTRLTVL.

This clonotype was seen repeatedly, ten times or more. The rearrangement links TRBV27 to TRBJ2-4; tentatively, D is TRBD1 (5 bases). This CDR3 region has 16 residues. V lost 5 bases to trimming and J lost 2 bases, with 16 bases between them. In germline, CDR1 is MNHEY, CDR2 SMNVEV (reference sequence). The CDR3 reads CASSRAGSGSKNIQYF. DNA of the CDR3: TGTGCCAGCAGTAGAGCAGGCTCAGGGTCCAAAAACATTCAGTACTTC.

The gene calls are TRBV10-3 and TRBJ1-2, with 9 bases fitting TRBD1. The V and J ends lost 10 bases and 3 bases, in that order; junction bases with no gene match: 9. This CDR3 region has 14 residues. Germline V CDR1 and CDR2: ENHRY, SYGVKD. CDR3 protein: CATKRTGEDYGYTF. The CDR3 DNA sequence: TGTGCCACCAAACGGACAGGGGAAGACTATGGCTACACCTTC.

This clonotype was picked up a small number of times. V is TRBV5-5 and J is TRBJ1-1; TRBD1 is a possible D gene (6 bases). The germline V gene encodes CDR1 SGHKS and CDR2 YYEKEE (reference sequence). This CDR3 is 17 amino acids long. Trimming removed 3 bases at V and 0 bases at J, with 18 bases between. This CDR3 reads CASSSTKTGPMNTEAFF. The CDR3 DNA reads TGTGCCAGCAGCTCAACAAAGACAGGCCCGATGAACACTGAAGCTTTCTTT. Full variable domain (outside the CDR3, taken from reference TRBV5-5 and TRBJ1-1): DAGVTQSPTHLIKTRGQQVTLRCSPISGHKSVSWYQQVLGQGPQFIFQYYEKEERGRGNFPDRFSARQFPNYSSELNVNALLLGDSALYLCASSSTKTGPMNTEAFFGQGTRLTVV.

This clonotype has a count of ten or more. The CDR3 sequence is CSSKGQLETQYF. The CDR3 coding sequence is TGCAGCTCTAAGGGACAGTTAGAGACCCAGTACTTC. The chain recombines TRBV29-1 with TRBJ2-5; 7 bases match TRBD1. With 8 bases clipped from V and 4 bases from J, the junction kept 7 bases outside the gene matches. The CDR3 runs 12 residues. Germline V CDR1 and CDR2: SQVTM, ANQGSEA.

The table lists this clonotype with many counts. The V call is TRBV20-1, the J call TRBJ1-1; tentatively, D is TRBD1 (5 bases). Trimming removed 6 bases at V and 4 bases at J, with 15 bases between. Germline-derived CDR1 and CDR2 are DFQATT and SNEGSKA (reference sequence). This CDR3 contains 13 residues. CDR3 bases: TGCAGTGCCCGCCGGGGGACGGGCACTGAAGCTTTCTTT. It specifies CSARRGTGTEAFF.

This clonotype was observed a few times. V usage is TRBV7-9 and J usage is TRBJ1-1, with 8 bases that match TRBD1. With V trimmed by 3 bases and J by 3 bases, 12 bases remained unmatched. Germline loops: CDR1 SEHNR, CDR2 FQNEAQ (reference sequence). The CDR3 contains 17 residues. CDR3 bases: TGTGCCAGCAGCTTTGCAGGGGGCAGTCAGGCAGACACTGAAGCTTTCTTT. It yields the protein CASSFAGGSQADTEAFF.

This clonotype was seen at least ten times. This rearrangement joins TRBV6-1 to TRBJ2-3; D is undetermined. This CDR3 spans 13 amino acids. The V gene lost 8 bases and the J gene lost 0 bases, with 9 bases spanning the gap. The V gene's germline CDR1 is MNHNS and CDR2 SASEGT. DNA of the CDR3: TGTGCCAGCCGTCTGATTAGCACAGATACGCAGTATTTT. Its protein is CASRLISTDTQYF.

Written as DNA, the CDR3 is TGTGCCAGCACCGGAGCGGGAGGTCAAGGCGAGCAGTACTTC. Translating it yields CASTGAGGQGEQYF. The chain links TRBV5-5 to TRBJ2-7, with 9 bases lining up with TRBD2. This CDR3 is built from 14 residues. Unmatched junction bases numbered 10, after V lost 6 bases and J lost 6 bases. Germline V gene sequence: CDR1 SGHKS, CDR2 YYEKEE (reference sequence).

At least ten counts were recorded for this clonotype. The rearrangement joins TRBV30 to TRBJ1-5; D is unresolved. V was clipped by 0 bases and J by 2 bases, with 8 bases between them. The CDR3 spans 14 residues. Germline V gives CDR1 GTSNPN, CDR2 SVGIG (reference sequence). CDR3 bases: TGTGCCTGGAGTGTACAATTGGGCAATCAGCCCCAGCATTTT. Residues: CAWSVQLGNQPQHF.

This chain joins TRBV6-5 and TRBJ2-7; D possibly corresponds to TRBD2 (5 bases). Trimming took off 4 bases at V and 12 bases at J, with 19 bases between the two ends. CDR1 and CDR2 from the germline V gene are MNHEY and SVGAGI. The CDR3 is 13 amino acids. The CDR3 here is CASSLVLDAGLYF. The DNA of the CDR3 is TGTGCCAGCAGTTTAGTGCTAGATGCGGGTTTGTACTTC.